Listed below are T cell receptor beta chains from one sample, sequenced in a study of OX40 agonist ivuxolimab in advanced cancers. Assay: immunoSEQ multiplex PCR; the TCRdb copy retains only in-frame clones and omits some. The table includes 80,000 or so clones, 75% to 90% detected once. The sequences come from CD4+ or CD8+ T cells sorted from blood, collected in a trial of the OX40 agonist ivuxolimab. The receptors shown here come from an adult with an advanced solid tumor such as melanoma, head and neck, liver or kidney cancer. CDR3s include the opening cysteine and the closing phenylalanine or tryptophan. D genes are given only for firm matches. A row's size may be missing; if present it is once, few, many or a size class.

d_gene,v_gene,abundance,j_gene,CDR3nt,CDR3aa
NA,TRBV7-6,NA,TRBJ2-3,TGTGCCAGCAGCTTAGGGGTGTTTCGCACAGATACGCAGTATTTT,CASSLGVFRTDTQYF
NA,TRBV6-5,NA,TRBJ1-1,TGTGCCAGCAGTTACTCGATAGTAAACACTGAAGCTTTCTTT,CASSYSIVNTEAFF
TRBD1,TRBV15,NA,TRBJ1-1,TGTGCCACCAGCAGAGCCGACAGGGACACTGAAGCTTTCTTT,CATSRADRDTEAFF
TRBD1,TRBV18,NA,TRBJ1-6,TGTGCCAGCTCACCAGTCGGGACAGGGGGGTATAATTCACCCCTCCACTTT,CASSPVGTGGYNSPLHF
NA,TRBV4-1,NA,TRBJ1-5,TGCGCCAGCAGCCAAGAGTGGGACGGGGATCAGCCCCAGCATTTT,CASSQEWDGDQPQHF
TRBD2,TRBV4-1,NA,TRBJ2-1,TGCGCCAGCAGCACCCCTAGCGGGGTGTACAATGAGCAGTTCTTC,CASSTPSGVYNEQFF
NA,TRBV28,NA,TRBJ2-5,TGTGCCAGCAGTTTATTGAGTTTGGGGGGCCAGGAGACCCAGTACTTC,CASSLLSLGGQETQYF
NA,TRBV5-6,NA,TRBJ1-1,TGTGCCAGCAGCGGGACATTGAACACTGAAGCTTTCTTT,CASSGTLNTEAFF
NA,TRBV9,NA,TRBJ1-6,TGTGCCAGCAGCGTAGCTTCGGGGCCCAATTCACCCCTCCACTTT,CASSVASGPNSPLHF
NA,TRBV2,NA,TRBJ1-3,TGTGCCAGCGGGTTCGAGGGAGCTGGAAACACCATATATTTT,CASGFEGAGNTIYF
TRBD1,TRBV7-2,NA,TRBJ2-5,TGTGCCAGCAGCTTAGTCGCAGGGGGTGAGGAGACCCAGTACTTC,CASSLVAGGEETQYF
TRBD1,TRBV29-1,once,TRBJ2-3,TGCAGCGTTCTGGGACAGGGTCAGGCAGATACGCAGTATTTT,CSVLGQGQADTQYF
TRBD1,TRBV6-1,NA,TRBJ2-7,TGTGCCAGCAGTGGGACAGGGAGGACCTACGAGCAGTACTTC,CASSGTGRTYEQYF
NA,TRBV4-3,NA,TRBJ1-3,TGCGCCAGCAGCCAAGAGCAGGGATACTCTGGAAACACCATATATTTT,CASSQEQGYSGNTIYF
NA,TRBV11-3,NA,TRBJ2-1,TGTGCCAGCACCCAAGGGGGGGGGCTGGATGAGCAGTTCTTC,CASTQGGGLDEQFF
TRBD1,TRBV28,NA,TRBJ1-2,TGTGCCAGCAGAACACCAGGGGGCGCCAACTATGGCTACACCTTC,CASRTPGGANYGYTF
TRBD1,TRBV7-2,NA,TRBJ2-7,TGTGCCAGCAGCTTATGGGGTCGAGGGACAGAGTACGAGCAGTACTTC,CASSLWGRGTEYEQYF
NA,TRBV5-4,NA,TRBJ2-2,TGTGCCAGCAGCTTGGCGAGGGGGACCGGGGAGCTGTTTTTT,CASSLARGTGELFF
NA,TRBV29-1,once,TRBJ2-7,TGCAGCCTCAGGGGAAACTACGAGCAGTACTTC,CSLRGNYEQYF
NA,TRBV25-1,NA,TRBJ1-2,TGTGCCAGCAGTGCAACCGGCTTCTATGGCTACACCTTC,CASSATGFYGYTF
NA,TRBV6-1,NA,TRBJ1-4,TGTGCCAGCAACCCAACCGGGACATTATCTGAAAAACTGTTTTTT,CASNPTGTLSEKLFF
NA,TRBV6-6,NA,TRBJ2-7,TGTGCCAGCAGTTTAAAACGCCCCGGGCCCCCGAATGAGCAGTACTTC,CASSLKRPGPPNEQYF
TRBD2,TRBV7-2,NA,TRBJ2-7,TGTGCCAGCAGCTTAGGATCTAGCGGATTATACGAGCAGTACTTC,CASSLGSSGLYEQYF
NA,TRBV5-1,NA,TRBJ2-1,TGCGCCAGCAGCCCGGTTCAGGTTCGGGGCAATGAGCAGTTCTTC,CASSPVQVRGNEQFF
NA,TRBV9,NA,TRBJ2-2,TGTGCCAGCCGGACAGCCGGCACCGGGGAGCTGTTTTTT,CASRTAGTGELFF
TRBD1,TRBV2,NA,TRBJ1-6,TGTGCCAGCAGTGCGTTAGGGACAGACTATAATTCACCCCTCCACTTT,CASSALGTDYNSPLHF
NA,TRBV11-2,NA,TRBJ1-1,TGTGCCAGCAGCTTAGGCCGGAACACTGAAGCTTTCTTT,CASSLGRNTEAFF
NA,TRBV5-4,NA,TRBJ2-5,TGTGCCAGCAGCAAGCAGGGACCGGAGACCCAGTACTTC,CASSKQGPETQYF
NA,TRBV15,NA,TRBJ2-2,TGTGCCATCACTCACCGTGTCACCGGGGAGCTGTTTTTT,CAITHRVTGELFF
NA,TRBV2,NA,TRBJ2-5,TGTGCCAGCAGTGAAGCGAGCGGACTCCCTACCCAGTACTTC,CASSEASGLPTQYF
NA,TRBV5-4,NA,TRBJ2-7,TGTGCCAGCAGCTTGATCCTGAGCTCCTACGAGCAGTACTTC,CASSLILSSYEQYF
NA,TRBV5-5,NA,TRBJ1-1,TGTGCCAGCAGCTTGGTCGGGGAAAACACTGAAGCTTTCTTT,CASSLVGENTEAFF
NA,TRBV7-2,NA,TRBJ1-4,TGTGCCAGCAGCCAGGGGAACTCCCGAGGGGAAAAACTGTTTTTT,CASSQGNSRGEKLFF
NA,TRBV28,NA,TRBJ1-4,TGTGCCAGCAGTCCTAAGGGGCAGGGGAATGAAAAACTGTTTTTT,CASSPKGQGNEKLFF
NA,TRBV21-1,NA,TRBJ1-6,TGTGCCAGCAGCAAAGAGGGGCTCGAGGTTAATTCACCCCTCCACTTT,CASSKEGLEVNSPLHF
NA,TRBV7-2,NA,TRBJ2-5,TGTGCCAGCAGCTTAGTGCTGGGGGGGCGGACCCAGTACTTC,CASSLVLGGRTQYF
NA,TRBV5-4,NA,TRBJ1-1,TGTGCCAGCAGCTTGAGGACCGTGATATGGACTGAAGCTTTCTTT,CASSLRTVIWTEAFF
NA,TRBV2,few,TRBJ2-7,TGTGCCAGCAGTGTCGACCGAGCTTACGAGCAGTACTTC,CASSVDRAYEQYF
TRBD1,TRBV7-6,NA,TRBJ2-4,TGTGCCAGCAGCTTATTTTCGACAGGGGAAGGGTCTTCCAAAAACATTCAGTACTTC,CASSLFSTGEGSSKNIQYF
TRBD1,TRBV7-3,NA,TRBJ2-3,TGTGCCAGCAGCTTAGGGGGACAGAGCACAGATACGCAGTATTTT,CASSLGGQSTDTQYF
NA,TRBV4-3,NA,TRBJ1-2,TGCGCCAGCAGAAAAGCCATGGACAGAGTCTATGGCTACACCTTC,CASRKAMDRVYGYTF
NA,TRBV5-1,few,TRBJ1-6,TGCGCCAGCAGCTTACAGGGAGATAATTCACCCCTCCACTTT,CASSLQGDNSPLHF
TRBD2,TRBV30,NA,TRBJ2-7,TGTGCCTGGAGTGTACGGGGGGACCTCAGAGGGTACTTC,CAWSVRGDLRGYF
NA,TRBV19,NA,TRBJ1-6,TGTGCCAGTGCCTACGATTACAATTCACCCCTCCACTTT,CASAYDYNSPLHF
NA,TRBV30,once,TRBJ1-1,TGTGCCTGGAAGTGGGGCCCGAGGGACACTGAAGCTTTCTTT,CAWKWGPRDTEAFF
NA,TRBV7-6,NA,TRBJ1-6,TGTGCCAGCAGCTTAGCCGTATATTCACCCCTCCACTTT,CASSLAVYSPLHF
NA,TRBV6-1,NA,TRBJ1-1,TGTGCCAGCAGTGAAGGAACAGTAACTAGGGCTGAAGCTTTCTTT,CASSEGTVTRAEAFF
NA,TRBV5-4,NA,TRBJ2-5,TGTGCCAGCAGCTTGGCCCAAGAGACCCAGTACTTC,CASSLAQETQYF
NA,TRBV7-9,NA,TRBJ2-5,TGTGCCAGCAGCTTCGGACTGGACTGGAGGCCCCAGTACTTC,CASSFGLDWRPQYF
TRBD2,TRBV5-4,NA,TRBJ2-7,TGTGCCAGCAGCTTGGCCCCTAGCGGGGGGGCCTACGAGCAGTACTTC,CASSLAPSGGAYEQYF